These T cell receptor beta chains were read from a single sample in a study of technical replicates of blood from several donors. The table came from immunoSEQ multiplex PCR; TCRdb's copy has only in-frame clones and leaves some out. The sample contains 70,000 to 95,000 clones, more than 90% of which appear only once. Material for sequencing was T cells isolated from PBMCs. The receptors stem from a human donor in good health. Some clones in this sample may be carry-over from other donors' samples. CDR3s include the opening cysteine and the closing phenylalanine or tryptophan. Fields, in order: D gene, clone size, J gene, V gene, CDR3 DNA, CDR3 protein. A D gene is named only where the DNA matches it firmly. Rows give clone size only sometimes, using once, few, many, or a class for an expanded clone.

TRBD1,.,TRBJ2-7,TRBV28,TGTGCCAGCACATCGGACAGGGAAGTATACGAGCAGTACTTC,CASTSDREVYEQYF
.,once,TRBJ2-7,TRBV9,TGTGCCAGCAGCGTAGAATGGGACACCGGACGCGAGCAGTACTTC,CASSVEWDTGREQYF
.,.,TRBJ1-2,TRBV5-1,TGCGCCAGCAGCAACGGACAGACTTATGGCTACACCTTC,CASSNGQTYGYTF
TRBD2,.,TRBJ2-7,TRBV6-1,TGTGCCAGCAGTGAAAATAGCGGGAGGGCCTACGAGCAGTACTTC,CASSENSGRAYEQYF
TRBD2,.,TRBJ2-3,TRBV27,TGTGCCAGCAGTTCCGGGACTAGCGGCACAGATACGCAGTATTTT,CASSSGTSGTDTQYF
.,.,TRBJ2-7,TRBV19,TGTGCCAGTAGTATTCGGGTTGCCTACGAGCAGTACTTC,CASSIRVAYEQYF
.,.,TRBJ2-3,TRBV11-2,TGTGCCAGCAGCTTAGGATCTATCGGCACAGATACGCAGTATTTT,CASSLGSIGTDTQYF
.,.,TRBJ1-2,TRBV7-6,TGTGCCAGCAGCTCTTACGGGACTCAATATGGCTACACCTTC,CASSSYGTQYGYTF
TRBD2,.,TRBJ2-3,TRBV13,TGTGCCAGCAGCTTCGAACTAGCGGGAGAAAGGACAGATACGCAGTATTTT,CASSFELAGERTDTQYF
.,.,TRBJ1-5,TRBV19,TGTGCCAGTAGTCTCAGAGGGCCCCAGCATTTT,CASSLRGPQHF
.,.,TRBJ2-3,TRBV9,TGTGCCAGCAGCGTAGGATGGAGGGGCACAGATACGCAGTATTTT,CASSVGWRGTDTQYF
.,.,TRBJ2-3,TRBV4-3,TGCGCCAGCAGCCAAGATATTGGAGTAGCGACAGATACGCAGTATTTT,CASSQDIGVATDTQYF
TRBD2,.,TRBJ2-5,TRBV7-9,TGTGCCAGCAGCTTAATAGCGGGGCAGAAAGAGACCCAGTACTTC,CASSLIAGQKETQYF
TRBD2,once,TRBJ2-1,TRBV5-1,TGCGCCAGCAGCTTGGCCGGGGGGAATGAGCAGTTCTTC,CASSLAGGNEQFF
TRBD2,.,TRBJ2-1,TRBV5-5,TGTGCCAGCAGCTTCCTAGCGGATAACCAGCAGTTCTTC,CASSFLADNQQFF
TRBD2,once,TRBJ2-3,TRBV4-3,TGCGCCAGCAGCCAAGATCCGACACTAGCGGTCGTCACAGATACGCAGTATTTT,CASSQDPTLAVVTDTQYF
.,few,TRBJ1-1,TRBV18,TGTGCCAGCTCACCCCCGGGGACTGAAGCTTTCTTT,CASSPPGTEAFF
.,.,TRBJ2-7,TRBV27,TGTGCCAGCAGTTTAATCGGGAGCTCCTACGAGCAGTACTTC,CASSLIGSSYEQYF
TRBD1,.,TRBJ2-7,TRBV2,TGTGCCAGCAGTGAGGACAGGGTAATATCCTACGAGCAGTACTTC,CASSEDRVISYEQYF
TRBD2,.,TRBJ2-7,TRBV10-3,TGTGCCATCAGTGAGTTCCTAGCGGAAAACTACGTCGAGCAGTACTTC,CAISEFLAENYVEQYF
TRBD2,.,TRBJ2-1,TRBV7-6,TGTGCCAGCAGCCTATCTGGGACTAGCGGACACTCCTACAATGAGCAGTTCTTC,CASSLSGTSGHSYNEQFF
TRBD1,.,TRBJ1-5,TRBV6-1,TGTGCCAGCACGGCGAGGACAGGGGATCAGCCCCAGCATTTT,CASTARTGDQPQHF
.,.,TRBJ1-4,TRBV7-3,TGTGCCAGCAGCTTAAATGGGGGGGCTAATGAAAAACTGTTTTTT,CASSLNGGANEKLFF
TRBD2,.,TRBJ2-3,TRBV2,TGTGCCAGCAGTGAAAGATTGTTAGCGGGAGGGCTTGAGAGGACAGATACGCAGTATTTT,CASSERLLAGGLERTDTQYF
.,.,TRBJ2-5,TRBV6-1,TGTGCCAGCAGTGTAAGGTTATCGGCGGGGAGGGGGGAGACCCAGTACTTC,CASSVRLSAGRGETQYF